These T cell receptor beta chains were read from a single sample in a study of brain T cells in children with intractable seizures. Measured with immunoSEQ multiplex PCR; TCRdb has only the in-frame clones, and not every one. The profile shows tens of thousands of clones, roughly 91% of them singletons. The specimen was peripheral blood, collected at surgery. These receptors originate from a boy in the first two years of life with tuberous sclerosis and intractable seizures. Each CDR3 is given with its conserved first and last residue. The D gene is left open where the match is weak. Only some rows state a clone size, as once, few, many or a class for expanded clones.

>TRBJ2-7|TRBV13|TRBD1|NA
TGTGCCAGCAGCGGCCTGACAGGGGGCTCCGAGCAGTACTTC
CASSGLTGGSEQYF
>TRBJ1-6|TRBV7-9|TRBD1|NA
TGTGCCAGCAGCCATAGACAGGGGAGCTCCTATAATTCACCCCTCCACTTT
CASSHRQGSSYNSPLHF
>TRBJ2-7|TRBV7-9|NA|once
TGTGCCAGCAGCCCAAGGATAGACTACGAGCAGTACTTC
CASSPRIDYEQYF
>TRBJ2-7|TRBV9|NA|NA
TGTGCCAGCAGCGTAGACGCAACAGGGCGAACCGAGCAGTACTTC
CASSVDATGRTEQYF
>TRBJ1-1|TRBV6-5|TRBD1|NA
TGTGCCAGCAGCTTCCCCGACAGGGAGGGCACTGAAGCTTTCTTT
CASSFPDREGTEAFF
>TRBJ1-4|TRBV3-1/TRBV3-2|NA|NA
TGTGCCAGCAGCCTCGGACAGACCCGAAATGAAAAACTGTTTTTT
CASSLGQTRNEKLFF
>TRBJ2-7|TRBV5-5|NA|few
TGTGCCAGCAGCTGTGACTGGTGCTACGAGCAGTACTTC
CASSCDWCYEQYF
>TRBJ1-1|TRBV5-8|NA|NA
TGTGCCAGCAGCTTACAGAGAGCGGCGGGTGAAGCTTTCTTT
CASSLQRAAGEAFF
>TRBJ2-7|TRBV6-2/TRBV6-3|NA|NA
TGTGCCAGCAGTTACTCGAGCAGGACCCCCTACGAGCAGTACTTC
CASSYSSRTPYEQYF
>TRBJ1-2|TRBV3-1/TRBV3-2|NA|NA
TGTGCCAGCAGCCAAAGTCGAAATTCAGGCTTCTATGGCTACACCTTC
CASSQSRNSGFYGYTF
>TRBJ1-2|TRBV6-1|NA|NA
TGTGCCAGCAGTGAAGTGTATCTAGGGAGCGGGGATGGCTACACCTTC
CASSEVYLGSGDGYTF
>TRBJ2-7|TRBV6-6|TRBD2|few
TGTGCCAGCAGTTACCTCTTAGCTAGCGGCATATACGAGCAGTACTTC
CASSYLLASGIYEQYF
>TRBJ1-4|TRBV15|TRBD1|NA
TGTGCCACCAGCCGGGACAGGGGGCCCCCTAATGAAAAACTGTTTTTT
CATSRDRGPPNEKLFF
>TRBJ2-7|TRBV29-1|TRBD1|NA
TGCAGCGCTGTAACAGGGGACGCACGGAACGAGCAGTACTTC
CSAVTGDARNEQYF
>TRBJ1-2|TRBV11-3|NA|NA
TGTGCCAGCAGCTTAAGGAGGGGCTACACCTTC
CASSLRRGYTF
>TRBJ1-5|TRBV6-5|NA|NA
TGTGCCAGCAGTCCCCGGAGGGCCAATCAGCCCCAGCATTTT
CASSPRRANQPQHF
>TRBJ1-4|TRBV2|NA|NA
TGTGCCAGCAGTGGGGGGAAACTGTTTTTT
CASSGGKLFF
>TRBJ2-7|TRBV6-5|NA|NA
TGTGCCAGCAGAAACCCCGGCTCCTACGAGCAGTACTTC
CASRNPGSYEQYF
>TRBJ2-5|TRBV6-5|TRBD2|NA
TGTGCCAGCAGCTTACGGGGGGGGACCCAGTACTTC
CASSLRGGTQYF
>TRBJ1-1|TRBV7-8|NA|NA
TGTGCCAGCAGCCGACGTATGGGGGAGAACACTGAAGCTTTCTTT
CASSRRMGENTEAFF
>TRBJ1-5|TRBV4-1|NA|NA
TGCGCCAGCAGCCCAACCAGGGGTAGCAATCAGCCCCAGCATTTT
CASSPTRGSNQPQHF
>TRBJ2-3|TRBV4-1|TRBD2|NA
TGCGCCAGCAGCCAAGACCCTAGCGGGGGCTCAGATACGCAGTATTTT
CASSQDPSGGSDTQYF
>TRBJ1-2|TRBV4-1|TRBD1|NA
TGCGCCAGCAGCCAACCACTACAGGGGCCTCGTGGCTACACCTTC
CASSQPLQGPRGYTF
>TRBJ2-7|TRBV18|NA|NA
TGTGCCAGCTCACCCCGCGCCTACGAGCAGTACTTC
CASSPRAYEQYF
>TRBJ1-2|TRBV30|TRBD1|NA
TGTGCCTGGCAATATCAGGGGGGCGCAGTATATGGCTACACCTTC
CAWQYQGGAVYGYTF
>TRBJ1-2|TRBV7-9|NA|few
TGTGCCAGCAGGGCAGGGAACAGCTACACCTTC
CASRAGNSYTF
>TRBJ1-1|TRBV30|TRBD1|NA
TGTGCCTGGCAAAACAGGGGCCGGAACACTGAAGCTTTCTTT
CAWQNRGRNTEAFF
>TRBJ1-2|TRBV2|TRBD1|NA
TGTGCCAGCAGGGGGCTAACAGGGGGTTACGGCTACACCTTC
CASRGLTGGYGYTF
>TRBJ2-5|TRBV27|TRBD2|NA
TGTGCCAGCAGTTCGGGGGGGGCGACTCAAGAGACCCAGTACTTC
CASSSGGATQETQYF
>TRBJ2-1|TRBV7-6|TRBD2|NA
TGTGCCAGCAGCTCCAATGGCGGGAGAGCTACCTACAATGAGCAGTTCTTC
CASSSNGGRATYNEQFF
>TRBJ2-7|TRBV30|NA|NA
TGTGCCTGGATTGGGAACGGACCCTACGAGCAGTACTTC
CAWIGNGPYEQYF
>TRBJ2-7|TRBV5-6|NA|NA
TGTGCCAGCAGCGACTATCCCGACGAGCAGTACTTC
CASSDYPDEQYF
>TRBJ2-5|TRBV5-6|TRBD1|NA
TGTGCCAGCAGCTTGGGACAGGGGAGAGAGACCCAGTACTTC
CASSLGQGRETQYF
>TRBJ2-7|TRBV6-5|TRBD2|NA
TGTGCCAGCAGTTTCAGCGGGGTGCTTACCTACGAGCAGTACTTC
CASSFSGVLTYEQYF
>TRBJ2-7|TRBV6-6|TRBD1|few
TGTGCCAGCAGTTCCGTGGACAGGGGGTTCTACGAGCAGTACTTC
CASSSVDRGFYEQYF
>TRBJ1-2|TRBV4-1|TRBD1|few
TGCGCCAGCAGCCTTTCCGGGACAGGCATACTGAACAAGAATGGCTACACCTTC
CASSLSGTGILNKNGYTF
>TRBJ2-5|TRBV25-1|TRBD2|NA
TGTGCCAGTCAGGAAGCGGGGGAAGTGGAGACCCAGTACTTC
CASQEAGEVETQYF
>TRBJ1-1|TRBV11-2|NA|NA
TGTGCCAGCAGCCAGGACGGGGATAAGGCCACTGAAGCTTTCTTT
CASSQDGDKATEAFF
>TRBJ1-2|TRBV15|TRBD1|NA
TGTGCCACCAGCAGCAAACGGACAGGCAGAATCTATGGCTACACCTTC
CATSSKRTGRIYGYTF
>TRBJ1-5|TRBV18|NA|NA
TGTGCCAGCTCACCCAGCCAGTCCGGGGAGCCCCAGCATTTT
CASSPSQSGEPQHF
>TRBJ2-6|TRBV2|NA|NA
TGTGCCAGCGATGGTGGTCCTGGGGCCAACGTCCTGACTTTC
CASDGGPGANVLTF
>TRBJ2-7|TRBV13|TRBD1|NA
TGTGCCAGCAGCTTAGGGGACAGGGACTACGAGCAGTACTTC
CASSLGDRDYEQYF